Listed here is a single TCR beta chain. This clone's antigen is unknown. No much larger clone is present one base from it, and per-base qualities are unavailable. RNA was extracted using the RNeasy kit, and roughly 0.45 to 1 ug of the RNA was reverse transcribed with random hexamers. The immunoSEQ multiplex PCR assay, covering 54 Vbeta and 13 Jbeta segments, was used to amplify TCR beta CDR3 regions. To correct PCR amplification bias, a synthetic template baseline was used for both primer optimization and computational correction. The study's own analysis went as follows. Only productive sequences were kept, with reads annotated to V, D and J genes according to IMGT and analyzed in immunoSEQ Analyzer. Clonality was calculated as one minus the Shannon entropy normalized by log2 of the number of productive unique sequences. Public and private clones were assessed among the 100 most prevalent clones of each patient and control. Susac-specific clones were defined as absent from healthy and MS cohorts, roughly 1,100 published viral clones and other ImmuneACCESS disease sequences. TCRdb trimmed the raw reads at Q25, called clones with MiXCR and kept productive beta chains. One record per CDR3 amino acid sequence lists the most common genes and DNA. TCRdb, rather than the study authors, made the V and J calls. The sample table holds some 1,500 distinct CDR3 sequences, of which 65% to 70% were seen once. The leading ten clones occupy around 27% of the sample.

The sample is drawn from a study of CD8 T cells in Susac syndrome (dated by TCRdb to between 2019 and 2020). Regarding the complete study: Of the Susac syndrome patients who were sequenced, over five had clinically active disease and eight were in clinical remission. Repertoire sequencing was used to test whether CD8+ T cell activation and differentiation in Susac syndrome was antigen driven. Susac syndrome patients were therapy-naive, on corticosteroids (some also receiving IVIg), or on IVIg alone at blood withdrawal. The clonality of the CD8+ T cell repertoire was compared across some eleven healthy donors, some 14 Susac syndrome patients and around 16 multiple sclerosis patients. Study-wide findings and limitations: Looking at Susac-specific public clones, the researchers identified some 15 in the total CD8+ repertoire and five or six in the CD8+ TEMRA repertoire. The TCR sequencing and HLA analysis was acknowledged to have included a relatively small number of individuals. Clonal expansion was seen in Susac syndrome CD8+ repertoires, peaking in CD8+ TEMRA cells and being greater in clinically active patients than in remitting ones.

Memory subsets for TEMRA sorting were defined by CD27 and CD45RA staining, since CD62L sheds upon thawing. Peripheral blood CD8+ and CD4+ T cells from healthy donors, Susac syndrome patients and multiple sclerosis patients were profiled using high-throughput TCR beta sequencing. For more than 5 Susac syndrome patients, sequencing was done on both total CD8+ T cells and sorted CD8+ TEMRA cells. The Susac syndrome patients fulfilled recently defined diagnostic criteria for definite or probable disease. Bulk CD8+ and CD4+ T cells were purified magnetically by negative isolation, whereas CD8+ TEMRA cells were enriched by FACS. Blood was drawn into EDTA tubes, processed within 24 hours, and PBMCs were isolated by density gradient centrifugation. PBMCs intended for TCR sequencing were frozen in liquid nitrogen and were later thawed in a 37 degrees C water bath. Using fluorescence-activated cell sorting on a BD FACSAria III, CD8+ TEMRA cells were enriched from thawed PBMCs. Purity of sorted or isolated CD4+, CD8+ and CD8+ TEMRA cells was at least 90%.

Sequences LNHNV (CDR1) and YYDKDF (CDR2) are obtained from the germline V gene (reference sequence). Unmatched junction bases come to 2, with V trimmed by 1 base and J by 2 bases. Taken from cysteine to phenylalanine, the CDR3 has 14 residues. Only CDR3 DNA is held: 42 bases, read in frame from base 1. Sequenced input: CD8+ TEMRA cells from PBMCs. The cell subset or site label for this specimen denotes: FACS-sorted terminally differentiated effector memory CD8+ T cells re-expressing CD45RA (CD8+ TEMRA). The chain couples TRBV15 to TRBJ2-7, and TRBD2 aligns with 7 junction nucleotides. This clonotype was obtained from a human donor with Susac syndrome. CDR3 reads: CATSRGTRAYEQYF. The sequence in DNA is TGTGCCACCAGCAGAGGGACTAGAGCCTACGAGCAGTACTTC.